This T cell receptor (beta chain) is from a study of blood T cell repertoires in COVID-19 (dated by TCRdb to the early 2020s). For context, the study as a whole: Collaborator samples came from the United States, Italy and Spain and covered acute and convalescent phases of COVID-19. The repertoires were released in a freely available public database intended as a resource for research on the immune response to SARS-CoV-2. The prospective study material was composed of cDNA or gDNA derived from T cells, B-cell-depleted T cells, or PBMCs. HLA class I and class II types, where available, came from metadata supplied by the sample provider rather than from assay-based typing. A de-identified subject ID, COVID-19 status, age in years and sex were almost always included in the sample metadata. Samples came from the ongoing ImmuneRACE study (first 160 participants) plus 1,254 subjects from 6 global collaborators. The dataset comprised deeply sampled blood TCRbeta repertoires from subjects exposed to, actively infected with, or recovered from COVID-19.

Whole blood was collected in K2EDTA tubes by collaborating institutions according to the institutions' own protocols. For TCRbeta analysis, collaborator samples were shipped as frozen whole blood, as isolated PBMCs, or as DNA extracted from either sample type. Of note for this clone: Which antigen it targets is not known. No quality values exist for individual bases; no much larger clone is one base distant.

The germline V gene specifies SGDLS as CDR1 and YYNGEE as CDR2. From V the trimming removes 2 bases and from J it removes 5 bases, while the gene matches leave 3 bases of the junction unaccounted for. The CDR3 measures 14 amino acids from cysteine to phenylalanine. The entry retains the CDR3 DNA only, 42 bases that are in frame from base 1. The immunoSEQ Assay, a bias-controlled multiplex PCR, was used to amplify TCRbeta CDR3 regions from genomic DNA. The authors processed their data as follows. Within the assay, amplification of reference gene primers was used to estimate how many nucleated cells each sample contained. To quantify the absolute abundance of each unique TCRbeta CDR3 rearrangement, sequence reads were collapsed and filtered. Productive Simpson clonality was computed per sample as the square root of Simpson's diversity index over productive rearrangements. Drawn from immuneACCESS, this table holds only the in-frame rearrangements with V and J called that TCRdb kept. Clones are partly lost; checked studies trace under half to an unresolved V gene and leave the rest unexplained. That table gives V, J and clone size, and the DNA gave D and trimming. This sample comprises 210,000 or so clones, approximately 84% of them detected only once. Of the sample, 7.6% is held by the ten largest clones.

Broader findings and caveats from the paper: How much clinical and demographic metadata was included differed by source and by participant, and the metadata was provided uncurated.

The V and J genes are TRBV9 and TRBJ2-1; the central 8 bases match TRBD2. The clonotype comes from a woman between 50 and 59 years old with active or convalescent COVID-19. The sample taken for sequencing was peripheral blood. The encoded CDR3 is CASSVRAGDNEQFF. The nucleotides are TGTGCCAGCAGCGTTAGAGCGGGAGACAATGAGCAGTTCTTC.